This T cell receptor (beta chain) is drawn from a study of CD8 T cells in ankylosing spondylitis. The CDR3 is 14 amino acids. The germline V gene has CDR1 MGHRA and CDR2 YSYEKL. Overall study findings and caveats: Peripheral blood held disease-linked clones only at relatively low frequency, and these were CD8+. For ankylosing spondylitis blood, a TCR beta motif of seven to nine highly homologous variants appeared characteristic. There were earlier reports of some motif variants in reactive arthritis synovial fluid and blood. Disease-associated clones were reportedly significantly overrepresented in matched ankylosing spondylitis synovial fluid.

TCRdb processed the 5' RACE reads anew with MiXCR; each CDR3 protein has one entry. The sample holds fewer than 750,000 distinct CDR3 sequences, around 20% seen once. This clonotype was detected a few times. Its antigen is still unknown. The junction shows a germline mismatch at one end, possibly a read error. Sequencing input: blood, either unsorted or a sorted T cell fraction (not recorded which). The receptor was isolated from a male donor with ankylosing spondylitis. This chain links TRBV4-1 with TRBJ2-5; D gene uncertain. CDR3 in amino acids: CASSQVAYQETQYF. For the CDR3, the DNA is TGTGCCAGCAGCCAAGTGGCCTACCAAGAGACCCAGTACTTC.